This is a list of T cell receptor beta chains from one sample in a study of CD8 T cells in ankylosing spondylitis. TCRdb re-analysed the 5' RACE reads in MiXCR, keeping a single row per CDR3 protein. The table lists 330,000 or so distinct CDR3 sequences, 8% of them singletons. The sequencing sample was made of blood, either unsorted or a sorted T cell fraction (not recorded which). Receptor source: a male donor with ankylosing spondylitis. The CDR3 runs from the conserved cysteine through the conserved F or W. Fields, in order: CDR3 protein, CDR3 DNA, clone size, V gene, D gene, J gene. D genes are given only for firm matches. The size field is filled for only some rows; it gives once, few, many or a size class.

CDR3: CASSWRDSGSYEQYF; DNA: TGCGCCAGCAGCTGGCGGGATAGCGGGAGCTACGAGCAGTACTTC; size: -; V: TRBV5-1; D: TRBD2; J: TRBJ2-7
CDR3: CASSQAGQAETQYF; DNA: TGTGCCAGCAGCCAAGCCGGCCAGGCGGAGACCCAGTACTTC; size: many; V: TRBV14; D: -; J: TRBJ2-5
CDR3: CASSDLTSGTYEQFF; DNA: TGTGCCAGCAGTGATTTGACTAGCGGGACGTATGAGCAGTTCTTC; size: few; V: TRBV2; D: TRBD2; J: TRBJ2-1
CDR3: CASSELAGIQETQYF; DNA: TGTGCCAGCAGTGAGCTAGCGGGGATCCAAGAGACCCAGTACTTC; size: few; V: TRBV2; D: TRBD2; J: TRBJ2-5
CDR3: CASSAVQSGELFF; DNA: TGTGCCAGCTCGGCAGTGCAGTCCGGGGAGCTGTTTTTT; size: -; V: TRBV18; D: -; J: TRBJ2-2
CDR3: CSALFPQGNYGYTF; DNA: TGCAGTGCTCTTTTCCCTCAGGGGAACTATGGCTACACCTTC; size: -; V: TRBV20-1; D: -; J: TRBJ1-2
CDR3: CASSLVFPGELFF; DNA: TGTGCCAGCAGTTTAGTGTTTCCCGGGGAGCTGTTTTTT; size: many; V: TRBV28; D: -; J: TRBJ2-2
CDR3: CASSLRTSGAETQYF; DNA: TGTGCCAGCAGCTTACGGACTAGCGGGGCAGAGACCCAGTACTTC; size: -; V: TRBV7-2; D: TRBD2; J: TRBJ2-5
CDR3: CAISEAGDTYNEQFF; DNA: TGTGCCATCAGTGAAGCGGGAGACACCTACAATGAGCAGTTCTTC; size: many; V: TRBV10-3; D: TRBD2; J: TRBJ2-1
CDR3: CSASASGRAGETQYF; DNA: TGCAGTGCTAGTGCTAGCGGGAGGGCGGGGGAGACCCAGTACTTC; size: few; V: TRBV20-1; D: TRBD2; J: TRBJ2-5
CDR3: CASTLLGDEKLFF; DNA: TGTGCCAGCACCCTCTTAGGGGATGAAAAACTGTTTTTT; size: -; V: TRBV7-9; D: -; J: TRBJ1-4
CDR3: CASSPPLAGASGEQYF; DNA: TGTGCCAGCTCACCACCGCTAGCGGGAGCGTCAGGCGAGCAGTACTTC; size: many; V: TRBV18; D: TRBD2; J: TRBJ2-7
CDR3: CASSLAKGRGAYSNQPQHF; DNA: TGTGCCAGCAGCTTGGCCAAGGGCCGTGGGGCTTATAGCAATCAGCCCCAGCATTTT; size: -; V: TRBV5-6; D: -; J: TRBJ1-5
CDR3: CASTSGTYNEQFF; DNA: TGTGCCAGCACTAGCGGGACTTACAATGAGCAGTTCTTC; size: -; V: TRBV11-2; D: TRBD2; J: TRBJ2-1
CDR3: CASSFQGGGTEAFF; DNA: TGTGCCAGCAGTTTTCAGGGGGGCGGCACTGAAGCTTTCTTT; size: many; V: TRBV12-3/TRBV12-4; D: TRBD1; J: TRBJ1-1